The rows below give T cell receptor beta chains drawn from one sample of a study of T cell responses to AZD1222 COVID-19 vaccine. TCRdb keeps only in-frame clones here, not all; method: immunoSEQ multiplex PCR. The sample yields tens of thousands of clones, approximately 91% seen once. This specimen was peripheral blood, taken on day 0 of AZD1222 vaccination. Receptors originate from an adult in good health. The CDR3 runs from the conserved cysteine through the conserved F or W. Each record gives: V gene, CDR3 length, J gene, D gene, clone size, CDR3 protein, CDR3 DNA. D genes are given only for firm matches. Clone size is not always given. Where it is, it says once, few, many or a class for expanded clones.

TRBV7-8	12	TRBJ1-2	NA	NA	CASSLGGYGYTF	TGTGCCAGCAGCTTGGGAGGCTATGGCTACACCTTC
TRBV19	12	TRBJ1-6	NA	NA	CASRIQNSPLHF	TGTGCCAGTAGAATACAGAATTCACCCCTCCACTTT
TRBV5-1	14	TRBJ1-6	TRBD1	once	CASSTTGGSSPLHF	TGCGCCAGCAGCACGACAGGGGGTAGTTCACCCCTCCACTTT
TRBV24-1	15	TRBJ2-1	TRBD1	NA	CATSDPTGGINEQFF	TGTGCCACCAGTGACCCGACAGGGGGTATAAATGAGCAGTTCTTC
TRBV7-9	15	TRBJ2-7	TRBD2	NA	CASSLGTTSGYEQYF	TGTGCCAGCAGCCTAGGGACGACTAGCGGCTACGAGCAGTACTTC
TRBV18	15	TRBJ2-5	NA	NA	CASSPFNQNQETQYF	TGTGCCAGCTCACCTTTTAACCAAAATCAAGAGACCCAGTACTTC
TRBV10-3	15	TRBJ2-7	TRBD2	NA	CAIRRTSGGAGVQYF	TGTGCCATCAGGAGGACTAGCGGGGGGGCCGGGGTGCAGTACTTC
TRBV19	15	TRBJ2-3	NA	NA	CASSITGVGTDTQYF	TGTGCCAGTAGTATCACGGGGGTAGGCACAGATACGCAGTATTTT
TRBV2	14	TRBJ2-5	NA	NA	CASSSRVWQETQYF	TGTGCCAGCAGTTCTAGGGTGTGGCAAGAGACCCAGTACTTC
TRBV6-5	15	TRBJ1-2	TRBD1	NA	CASSPDRGKNYGYTF	TGTGCCAGCAGTCCTGACAGGGGGAAGAACTATGGCTACACCTTC
TRBV19	16	TRBJ2-1	TRBD2	NA	CASSMGLAGSYNEQFF	TGTGCCAGTAGTATGGGGCTAGCGGGATCCTACAATGAGCAGTTCTTC